Listed here is a single T cell receptor beta chain. Its antigen is undetermined. The study sequenced cultured CD4+ T cell DNA using the Oncomine TCR Beta short-read assay. TCRdb ran MiXCR on the PCR reads and lists one entry per CDR3 protein. The table has over 9,000 distinct CDR3 sequences, 43% seen once. Treatment noted: 10-day PBMC culture with coronavirus spike peptide pools or control peptides (ViraFEST assay). Germline V gives CDR1 MNHEY, CDR2 SVGAGI. The CDR3 is 12 amino acids. Trimming cost V 2 bases and J 7 bases, with 8 bases left between them. This sample was taken from a study of vaccination and CD4 T cells after COVID-19.

This receptor was obtained from a human donor who had recovered from COVID-19. The sample taken for sequencing was CD4+ T cells from blood, cultured in vitro. The rearrangement links TRBV6-5 to TRBJ1-1; D remains ambiguous. In DNA, the CDR3 is TGTGCCAGCAGTTACACACAGAGTGAAGCTTTCTTT. Translation gives CASSYTQSEAFF.